This T cell receptor beta chain was sequenced during a study of human T cells and chemical hapten exposure. Extraction of total RNA was performed on unfractionated whole blood. Unique molecular identifiers were affixed to discrete cDNA molecules within the library. TCRdb re-called the 5' RACE reads with MiXCR, one entry per CDR3 protein. Of 130,000 or so distinct CDR3 sequences detected, approximately 4% appear once; the ten largest clones hold approximately 1.3%. The CDR3 has 15 residues. Germline V CDR1 and CDR2: SGHRS, YFSETQ. The trim removed 0 bases at V and 6 bases at J, leaving 9 bases unmatched.

The TCR sequence derives from a female donor in good health. The rearrangement joins TRBV5-1 to TRBJ2-7, with 7 bases lining up with TRBD1. The DNA of the CDR3 is TGCGCCAGCAGCTTGGCCCCGACAGGGATTGGCGAGCAGTACTTC. Translating gives CASSLAPTGIGEQYF.